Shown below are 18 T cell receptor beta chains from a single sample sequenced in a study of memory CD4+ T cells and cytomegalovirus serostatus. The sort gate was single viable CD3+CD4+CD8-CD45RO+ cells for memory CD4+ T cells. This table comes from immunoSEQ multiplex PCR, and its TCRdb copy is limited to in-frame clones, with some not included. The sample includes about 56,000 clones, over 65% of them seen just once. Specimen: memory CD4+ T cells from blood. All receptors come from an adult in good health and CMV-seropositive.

The DNA for the CDR3 is TGCAGCGTTGGACTACCCAACTTCTACGAGCAGTACTTC. Amino acid sequence: CSVGLPNFYEQYF. The rearrangement uses TRBV29-1 and TRBJ2-7, with D possibly TRBD2 on 5 matching bases. V lost 4 bases, J lost 3 bases, and 13 bases lay in between. The germline gives CDR1 SQVTM, CDR2 ANQGSEA. The CDR3 sequence is 13 residues long.

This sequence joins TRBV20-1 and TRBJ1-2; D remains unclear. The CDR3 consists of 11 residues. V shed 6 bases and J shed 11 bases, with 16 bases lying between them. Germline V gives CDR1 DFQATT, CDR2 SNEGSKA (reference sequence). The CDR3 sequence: CSAKTLRWYTF. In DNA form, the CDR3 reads TGCAGTGCGAAAACCCTCAGGTGGTACACCTTC.

The CDR3 region is CASSPSGSYNEQFF. The DNA for the CDR3 is TGTGCCAGCAGCCCCAGCGGCTCCTACAATGAGCAGTTCTTC. J is TRBJ2-1 and V is TRBV7-8, with D maybe TRBD2 (5 bases). Trimming cost V 5 bases and J 0 bases, with 8 bases left between them. Germline V lookup: CDR1 SGHVS, CDR2 FQNEAQ. CDR3 size: 14 residues.

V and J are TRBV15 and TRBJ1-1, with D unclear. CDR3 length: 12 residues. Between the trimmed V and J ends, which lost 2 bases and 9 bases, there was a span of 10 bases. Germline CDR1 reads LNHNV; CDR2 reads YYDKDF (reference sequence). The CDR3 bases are TGTGCCACCAGCAGACCGCGAAGCCAAGCTTTCTTT. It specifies CATSRPRSQAFF.

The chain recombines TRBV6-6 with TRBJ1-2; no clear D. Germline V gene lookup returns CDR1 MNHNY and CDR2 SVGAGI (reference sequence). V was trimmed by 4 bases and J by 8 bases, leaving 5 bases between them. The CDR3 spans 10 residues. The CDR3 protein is CASSSEGYTF. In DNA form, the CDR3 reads TGTGCCAGCAGTTCTGAAGGCTACACCTTC.

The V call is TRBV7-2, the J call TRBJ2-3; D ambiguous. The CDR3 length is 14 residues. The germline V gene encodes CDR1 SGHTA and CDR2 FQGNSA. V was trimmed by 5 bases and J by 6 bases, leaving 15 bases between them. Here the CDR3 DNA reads TGTGCCAGCAGCCTCCCCCCCCGGACGGATACGCAGTATTTT. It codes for CASSLPPRTDTQYF.

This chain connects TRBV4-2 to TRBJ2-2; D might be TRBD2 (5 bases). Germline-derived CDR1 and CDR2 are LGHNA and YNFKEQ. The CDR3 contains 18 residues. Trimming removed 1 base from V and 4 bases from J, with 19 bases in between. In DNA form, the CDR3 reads TGTGCCAGCAGCCAAGTTCACCGGAGCTTCAGCGGCACCGGGGAGCTGTTTTTT. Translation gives CASSQVHRSFSGTGELFF.

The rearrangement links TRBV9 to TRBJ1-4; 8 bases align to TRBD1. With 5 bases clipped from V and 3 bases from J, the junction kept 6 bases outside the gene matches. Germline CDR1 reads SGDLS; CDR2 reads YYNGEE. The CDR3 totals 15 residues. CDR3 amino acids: CASSSTGAANEKLFF. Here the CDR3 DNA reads TGTGCCAGCAGTTCGACAGGGGCGGCTAATGAAAAACTGTTTTTT.

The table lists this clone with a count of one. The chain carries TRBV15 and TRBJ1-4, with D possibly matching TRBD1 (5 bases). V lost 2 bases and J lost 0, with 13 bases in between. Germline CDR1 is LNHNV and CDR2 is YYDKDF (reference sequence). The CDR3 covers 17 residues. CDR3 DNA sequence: TGTGCCACCAGCAGACTCCAGGGCTTTGCAACTAATGAAAAACTGTTTTTT. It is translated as CATSRLQGFATNEKLFF. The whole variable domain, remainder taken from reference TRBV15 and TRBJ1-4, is DAMVIQNPRYQVTQFGKPVTLSCSQTLNHNVMYWYQQKSSQAPKLLFHYYDKDFNNEADTPDNFQSRRPNTSFCFLDIRSPGLGDTAMYLCATSRLQGFATNEKLFFGSGTQLSVL.

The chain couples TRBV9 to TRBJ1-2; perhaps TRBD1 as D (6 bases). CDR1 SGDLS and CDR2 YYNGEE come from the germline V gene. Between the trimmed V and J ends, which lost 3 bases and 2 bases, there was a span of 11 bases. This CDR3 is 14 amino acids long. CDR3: CASSAHDRNYGYTF. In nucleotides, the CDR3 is TGTGCCAGCAGCGCACACGACAGGAACTATGGCTACACCTTC. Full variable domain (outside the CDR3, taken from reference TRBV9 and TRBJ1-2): DSGVTQTPKHLITATGQRVTLRCSPRSGDLSVYWYQQSLDQGLQFLIQYYNGEERAKGNILERFSAQQFPDLHSELNLSSLELGDSALYFCASSAHDRNYGYTFGSGTRLTVV.

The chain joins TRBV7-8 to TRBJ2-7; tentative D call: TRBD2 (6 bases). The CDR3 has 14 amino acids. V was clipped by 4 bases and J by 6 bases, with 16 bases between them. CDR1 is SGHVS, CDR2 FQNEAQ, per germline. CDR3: CASSSRGRESEQYV. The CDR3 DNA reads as TGTGCCAGCAGCTCGAGGGGTCGGGAGTCCGAGCAGTACGTC.

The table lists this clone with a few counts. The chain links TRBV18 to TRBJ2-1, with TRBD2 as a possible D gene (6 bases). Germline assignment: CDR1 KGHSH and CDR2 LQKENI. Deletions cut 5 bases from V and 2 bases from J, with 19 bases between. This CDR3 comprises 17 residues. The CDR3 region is CASSNLPREVTYNEQFF. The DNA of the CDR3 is TGTGCCAGCTCAAACTTGCCTAGGGAGGTTACCTACAATGAGCAGTTCTTC.

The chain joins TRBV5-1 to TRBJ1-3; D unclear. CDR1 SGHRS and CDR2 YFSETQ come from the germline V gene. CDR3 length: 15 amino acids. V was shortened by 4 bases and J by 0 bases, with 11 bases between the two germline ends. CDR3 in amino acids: CASSPITPSGNTIYF. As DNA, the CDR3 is TGCGCCAGCAGCCCCATCACTCCCTCTGGAAACACCATATATTTT. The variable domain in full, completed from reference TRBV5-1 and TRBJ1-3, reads KAGVTQTPRYLIKTRGQQVTLSCSPISGHRSVSWYQQTPGQGLQFLFEYFSETQRNKGNFPGRFSGRQFSNSRSEMNVSTLELGDSALYLCASSPITPSGNTIYFGEGSWLTVV.

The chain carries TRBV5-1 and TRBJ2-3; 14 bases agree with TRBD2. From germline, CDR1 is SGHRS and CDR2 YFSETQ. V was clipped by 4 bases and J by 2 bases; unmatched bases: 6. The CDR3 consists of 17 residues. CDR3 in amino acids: CASSRGLAGADTDTQYF. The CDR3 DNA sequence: TGCGCCAGCAGCCGGGGACTAGCGGGAGCGGACACAGATACGCAGTATTTT.

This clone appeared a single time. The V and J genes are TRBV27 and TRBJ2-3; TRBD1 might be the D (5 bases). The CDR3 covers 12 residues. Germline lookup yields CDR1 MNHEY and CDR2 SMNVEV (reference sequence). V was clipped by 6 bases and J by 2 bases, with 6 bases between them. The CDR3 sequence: CASRDNTDTQYF. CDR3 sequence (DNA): TGTGCCAGCAGGGACAACACAGATACGCAGTATTTT.

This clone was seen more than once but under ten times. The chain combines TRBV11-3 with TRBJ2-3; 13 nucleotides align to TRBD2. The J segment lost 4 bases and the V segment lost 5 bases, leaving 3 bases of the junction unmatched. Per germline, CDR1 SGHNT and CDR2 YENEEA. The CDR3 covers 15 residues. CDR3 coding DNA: TGTGCCAGCAGCATCGGGACTAGCGGGGCAGATACGCAGTATTTT. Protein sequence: CASSIGTSGADTQYF.

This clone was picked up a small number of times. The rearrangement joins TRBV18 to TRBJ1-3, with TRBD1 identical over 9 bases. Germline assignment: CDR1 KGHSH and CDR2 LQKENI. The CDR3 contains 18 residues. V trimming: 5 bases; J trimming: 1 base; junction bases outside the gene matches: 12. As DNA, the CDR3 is TGTGCCAGCTCAGGGGACAGGGCGAGACCCCCGTCTGGAAACACCATATATTTT. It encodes CASSGDRARPPSGNTIYF. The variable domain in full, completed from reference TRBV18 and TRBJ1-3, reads NAGVMQNPRHLVRRRGQEARLRCSPMKGHSHVYWYRQLPEEGLKFMVYLQKENIIDESGMPKERFSAEFPKEGPSILRIQQVVRGDSAAYFCASSGDRARPPSGNTIYFGEGSWLTVV.

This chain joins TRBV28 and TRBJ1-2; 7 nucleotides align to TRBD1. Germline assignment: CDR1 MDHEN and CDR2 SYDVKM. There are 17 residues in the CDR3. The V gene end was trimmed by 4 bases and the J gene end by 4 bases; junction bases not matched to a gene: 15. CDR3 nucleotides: TGTGCCAGCAGTTCGGGAGGGACAGTAACTACAATCTATGGCTACACCTTC. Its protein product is CASSSGGTVTTIYGYTF.